This TCR beta chain was captured by sequencing in a study of identical twins. TCRdb passed the 5' RACE reads through MiXCR, listing each CDR3 protein once. The data show about 260,000 distinct CDR3 sequences, roughly 7% seen once. A remark on this clonotype: The target antigen is unknown.

Points from the study as a whole: There were fewer insertions in abundant cord blood beta clonotypes, but memory repertoires showed no such pattern. Invariant MAIT and iNKT cells could partly confound zero-insertion analyses. Models underpredicted monozygotic twin sharing of out-of-frame TCR alpha. The study found excess low generation probability among twin-shared out-of-frame alpha sequences.

The same data also contributed to another study, on yellow fever vaccine responses in identical twins.

Sequenced sample: memory (CD45RO+) T cells sorted from blood. This sequence was found in a woman younger than 35 in good health.

CDR3 DNA sequence: TGTGCCATCAGTGAGTCGCACACTTTGAACACTGAAGCTTTCTTT. Translation: CAISESHTLNTEAFF. The chain joins TRBV10-3 to TRBJ1-1; D remains unclear. Trimming took 0 bases from V and 0 from J, leaving 8 bases between them. The CDR3 totals 15 residues. Germline lookup yields CDR1 ENHRY and CDR2 SYGVKD.